This T cell receptor beta chain was recovered during a study of identical twins. General study findings and limits: For cord blood, abundant beta clonotypes had fewer insertions, unlike memory repertoires, which showed none.

The CDR3 has 14 amino acids. CDR1 and CDR2 from the germline V gene are DFQATT and SNEGSKA (reference sequence). V trimming: 7 bases; J trimming: 8 bases; junction bases outside the gene matches: 14. A single record per CDR3 protein comes from TCRdb applying MiXCR to the 5' RACE reads. There are under 900,000 distinct CDR3 sequences in the sample; 18% occur only once, and 10% to 15% lies in the top ten. This clonotype has at least ten counts. The antigen is undetermined. This sample also appeared in a second study, on T cells expressing NK-cell markers. From that paper: The use of an anti-gamma-delta TCR antibody, which was added in several experiments, restricted sorting to T cells expressing alpha-beta TCR.

The TCR originated in a woman under 30 in good health. Sequences were obtained from PBMCs. J is TRBJ2-1 and V is TRBV20-1, with 7 bases lining up with TRBD2. CDR3 sequence reads: CSVTPVAGLDEQFF. The CDR3, as DNA: TGCAGTGTCACTCCGGTAGCGGGTCTCGATGAGCAGTTCTTC.